One and the same sample provided the 27 T cell receptor beta chains below, sequenced in a study of beta chain features in type 1 diabetes (dated 2018 in TCRdb). General study outcomes and caveats: Type 1 diabetes patients showed a moderate but significant shortening of TCRB CDR3 length in all four CD4+ subsets.

The method behind the library was the immunoSEQ multiplex PCR assay. The entire amount of isolated RNA was reverse transcribed using the High Capacity cDNA Reverse Transcription Kit, so the sequenced TCRB transcripts were expressed ones. TCRdb took this table from immuneACCESS and kept in-frame rearrangements with V and J called. Such tables lack part of the clones; where checked against another copy, unresolved V genes explain under half of the gap, and the rest is unexplained. This sample comprises 640,000 or so clones, about an eighth of them detected only once. The ten largest clones add up to approximately 0.042% of the sample. These receptors' antigens are unknown. Sequencing was carried out using naive CD4+ T cells from blood. Sample cell subset or site, as interpreted from the label and publication: true naive CD4+ T cells. These receptors came from a young man with type 1 diabetes.

This clone was found a few times. V gene TRBV29-1 combines with J gene TRBJ1-1; D is uncertain. V was cut by 7 bases and J by 2 bases, with 14 bases left in between. Germline V gene lookup returns CDR1 SQVTM and CDR2 ANQGSEA. There are 13 residues in the CDR3. CDR3 nucleotides: TGCAGCGCTCAAAAAGCGGTAAACACTGAAGCTTTCTTT. It is translated as CSAQKAVNTEAFF. The whole variable domain, remainder taken from reference TRBV29-1 and TRBJ1-1, is SAVISQKPSRDICQRGTSLTIQCQVDSQVTMMFWYRQQPGQSLTLIATANQGSEATYESGFVIDKFPISRPNLTFSTLTVSNMSPEDSSIYLCSAQKAVNTEAFFGQGTRLTVV.

The rearrangement links TRBV30 to TRBJ2-2; D gene uncertain. The CDR3 spans 13 residues. Germline V gene sequence: CDR1 GTSNPN, CDR2 SVGIG (reference sequence). Trimming shortened V by 2 bases and J by 5 bases, and 9 bases separated the two germline ends. In DNA, the CDR3 is TGTGCCTGGAGTATAGGGTTGACCGGGGAGCTGTTTTTT. This translates into CAWSIGLTGELFF.

This sequence joins TRBV5-1 and TRBJ2-3; D is unresolved. The CDR3 is made up of 14 amino acids. The germline CDR1 and CDR2 sequences are SGHRS and YFSETQ. Trimming removed 4 bases from V and 2 bases from J, with 11 bases in between. CDR3 coding DNA: TGCGCCAGCAGCGGAGAAGGGTTCACAGATACGCAGTATTTT. Translating it yields CASSGEGFTDTQYF.

The chain employs TRBV7-2 and TRBJ2-1; TRBD1 or TRBD2 may be the D gene (5 bases each). This CDR3 comprises 15 residues. Germline V gene sequence: CDR1 SGHTA, CDR2 FQGNSA. Trimming shortened V by 5 bases and J by 8 bases, and 19 bases separated the two germline ends. CDR3 nucleotide sequence: TGTGCCAGCAGCCCCCGGGGCCGCAGGTTATATGAGCAGTTCTTC. This gives the protein CASSPRGRRLYEQFF.

This clone came up a few times. The rearrangement uses TRBV5-1 and TRBJ1-4; no clear D gene. The CDR3 consists of 15 residues. V dropped 0 bases and J dropped 0 bases, with 6 bases sitting between them. Germline lookup yields CDR1 SGHRS and CDR2 YFSETQ. CDR3 in DNA: TGCGCCAGCAGCTTGGAACCAGCAACTAATGAAAAACTGTTTTTT. Translation: CASSLEPATNEKLFF.

The chain couples TRBV5-1 to TRBJ1-2; D is perhaps TRBD1 (5 bases). V was clipped by 3 bases and J by 7 bases, with 22 bases between them. Per germline, CDR1 SGHRS and CDR2 YFSETQ. The CDR3 is made up of 16 amino acids. CDR3 sequence (DNA): TGCGCCAGCAGCTCCTCGCCGGACACAACAGGAGGTGGCTACACCTTC. Protein: CASSSSPDTTGGGYTF. Variable domain in full (rest from reference TRBV5-1 and TRBJ1-2): KAGVTQTPRYLIKTRGQQVTLSCSPISGHRSVSWYQQTPGQGLQFLFEYFSETQRNKGNFPGRFSGRQFSNSRSEMNVSTLELGDSALYLCASSSSPDTTGGGYTFGSGTRLTVV.

In the case of this clone: One end of the junction fails to match germline, which may point to a read error. The rearrangement uses TRBV30 and TRBJ1-2; D perhaps matches TRBD1 (5 bases). Germline-derived CDR1 and CDR2 are GTSNPN and SVGIG (reference sequence). The CDR3 consists of 14 residues. The CDR3 sequence: CSWTRETRWGGYTF. CDR3 in DNA: TGTTCCTGGACCCGAGAGACTCGATGGGGCGGCTACACCTTC.

In this sample, this clone turned up a few times. V usage is TRBV18 and J usage is TRBJ2-1, with D unclear. V dropped 5 bases and J dropped 9 bases, with 11 bases sitting between them. This CDR3 is built from 12 residues. The germline CDR1 and CDR2 sequences are KGHSH and LQKENI. The CDR3 nucleotides read TGTGCCAGCTCAATAAACATAGGTGAGCAGTTCTTC. This gives the protein CASSINIGEQFF.

CDR3 loop: CASRQIQDTEAFF. The CDR3, as DNA: TGTGCCAGCAGGCAAATTCAGGACACTGAAGCTTTCTTT. The chain carries TRBV7-2 and TRBJ1-1; no definite D call. The CDR3 extends over 13 amino acids. Germline lookup yields CDR1 SGHTA and CDR2 FQGNSA. V lost 6 bases and J 3 bases, leaving 11 bases between the germline ends. The full variable domain, completed using reference TRBV7-2 and TRBJ1-1, is GAGVSQSPSNKVTEKGKDVELRCDPISGHTALYWYRQSLGQGLEFLIYFQGNSAPDKSGLPSDRFSAERTGGSVSTLTIQRTQQEDSAVYLCASRQIQDTEAFFGQGTRLTVV.

The rearrangement joins TRBV4-3 to TRBJ1-2; weak D call: TRBD1 (6 bases). Trimming removed 5 bases at V and 8 bases at J, with 21 bases between. Germline loops: CDR1 LGHNA, CDR2 YSLEER. This CDR3 comprises 15 residues. The CDR3 DNA follows: TGCGCCAGCAGCAAAGGGGACAATATTAACTTGGGCTACACCTTC. Residues: CASSKGDNINLGYTF.

The chain has TRBV5-1 and TRBJ2-5, with 9 nucleotides matching TRBD1. The CDR3 runs 16 residues. V lost 4 bases to trimming and J lost 3 bases; unmatched junction nucleotides: 10. The germline CDR1 and CDR2 sequences are SGHRS and YFSETQ. The CDR3 DNA reads as TGCGCCAGCAGCCCACGGGGCGGGACAGGGAAAGAGACCCAGTACTTC. As protein: CASSPRGGTGKETQYF. Together with reference TRBV5-1 and TRBJ2-5, the CDR3 gives the full variable domain: KAGVTQTPRYLIKTRGQQVTLSCSPISGHRSVSWYQQTPGQGLQFLFEYFSETQRNKGNFPGRFSGRQFSNSRSEMNVSTLELGDSALYLCASSPRGGTGKETQYFGPGTRLLVL.

There are a few counts of this clone. This chain links TRBV10-3 with TRBJ1-2; 12 nucleotides agree with TRBD1. The CDR3 extends over 16 amino acids. V lost 4 bases to trimming and J lost 1 base; unmatched junction nucleotides: 4. Germline CDR1 is ENHRY and CDR2 is SYGVKD. CDR3 amino acids: CAISAGQGAINYGYTF. DNA of the CDR3: TGTGCCATCAGTGCGGGACAGGGGGCTATTAACTATGGCTACACCTTC.

CDR3 nucleotide sequence: TGTGCCAGCAGTTTCGGGCCTAACACTGAAGCTTTCTTT. Translating it yields CASSFGPNTEAFF. The chain links TRBV28 to TRBJ1-1, with D unclear. The ends were cut back, 3 bases at V and 2 bases at J, with 7 bases in the middle. The germline CDR1 and CDR2 sequences are MDHEN and SYDVKM. CDR3 size: 13 residues.

This chain uses TRBV4-2 with TRBJ2-7; a weak D match, TRBD1 (5 bases). V lost 0 bases to trimming and J lost 2 bases, with 11 bases between them. The CDR3 contains 15 residues. CDR1 is LGHNA, CDR2 YNFKEQ, per germline. The CDR3 sequence is CASSQDITGPYEQYF. DNA of the CDR3: TGTGCCAGCAGCCAAGATATTACAGGACCCTACGAGCAGTACTTC.

The chain is built from TRBV30 and TRBJ1-5; unclear D gene. Germline CDR1 GTSNPN, CDR2 SVGIG (reference sequence). The length of the CDR3 is 13 residues. V was cut by 2 bases and J by 4 bases, with 9 bases left in between. Here the CDR3 reads CAWSHRANQPQHF. The CDR3 bases are TGTGCCTGGAGTCATAGGGCGAATCAGCCCCAGCATTTT.

V and J are TRBV21-1 and TRBJ2-5; the table's D call of TRBD1 was not tested on the DNA. TRBV21-1 is tagged as a pseudogene. This CDR3 has 14 residues. This chain's CDR3 is CASSTETRVETQYF. The CDR3 bases are TGTGCCAGCAGCACCGAGACCAGGGTTGAGACCCAGTACTTC.

This clone was counted a few times. V and J are TRBV5-1 and TRBJ2-1; D unresolved. Germline V gene sequence: CDR1 SGHRS, CDR2 YFSETQ. This CDR3 spans 13 amino acids. Trimming shortened V by 4 bases and J by 7 bases, and 12 bases separated the two germline ends. The CDR3 nucleotides read TGCGCCAGCAGCCCGGTGGTGGTGAATGAGCAGTTCTTC. It encodes CASSPVVVNEQFF.

This chain uses TRBV5-4 with TRBJ2-3; 11 bases match TRBD1. After removal of 0 bases from V and 3 bases from J, the junction contained 3 bases not matched to a gene. The CDR3 has 16 amino acids. Germline CDR1 SGHNT, CDR2 YYREEE (reference sequence). The DNA for the CDR3 is TGTGCCAGCAGCTTGGCCGGGACAGGGGGGACAGATACGCAGTATTTT. Protein product: CASSLAGTGGTDTQYF. The variable domain in full, with the rest retrieved from reference TRBV5-4 and TRBJ2-3, is ETGVTQSPTHLIKTRGQQVTLRCSSQSGHNTVSWYQQALGQGPQFIFQYYREEENGRGNFPPRFSGLQFPNYSSELNVNALELDDSALYLCASSLAGTGGTDTQYFGPGTRLTVL.

Remarks on this clone: A read error may account for a junction end that differs from germline. The J gene is TRBJ2-5, the V gene TRBV7-7; the D gene is possibly TRBD2 (5 bases). CDR3 length: 14 amino acids. Germline loops: CDR1 SSHAT, CDR2 FNYEAQ (reference sequence). The CDR3 DNA sequence: TGTGCTAGCAGCTTAGGGAGCTCCCAAGAGACCCAGTACTTC. Its translation: CASSLGSSQETQYF.

V and J are TRBV30 and TRBJ1-1; D unclear. This CDR3 is 14 amino acids long. V was clipped by 0 bases and J by 1 base, with 9 bases between them. Germline CDR1 is GTSNPN and CDR2 is SVGIG (reference sequence). CDR3 region: CAWSVTVGNTEAFF. CDR3 DNA sequence: TGTGCCTGGAGTGTCACAGTGGGGAACACTGAAGCTTTCTTT.

In its sample, this clone was seen a few times. The V call is TRBV18, the J call TRBJ2-7; 10 nucleotides agree with TRBD2. The CDR3 contains 17 residues. V shed 4 bases, J shed 5 bases, and the junction held 14 bases outside the gene matches. The germline V gene has CDR1 KGHSH and CDR2 LQKENI. In DNA form, the CDR3 reads TGTGCCAGCTCACTTTGGATAGCGGGGGGCTATATGGACGAGCAGTACTTC. It codes for CASSLWIAGGYMDEQYF.

V and J are TRBV29-1 and TRBJ1-1; tentatively, D is TRBD1 (6 bases). V lost 2 bases to trimming and J lost 10 bases, with 20 bases between them. From germline, CDR1 is SQVTM and CDR2 ANQGSEA. This CDR3 region has 14 residues. The CDR3 DNA reads TGCAGCGTTGAAAGGGTAGTAGTACAGGGATCAGCTTTCTTT. It specifies CSVERVVVQGSAFF. The full variable domain, rest sourced from reference TRBV29-1 and TRBJ1-1, is SAVISQKPSRDICQRGTSLTIQCQVDSQVTMMFWYRQQPGQSLTLIATANQGSEATYESGFVIDKFPISRPNLTFSTLTVSNMSPEDSSIYLCSVERVVVQGSAFFGQGTRLTVV.

This clone occurred a few times. V is TRBV6-1 and J is TRBJ1-1; D ambiguous. Deletions cut 5 bases from V and 5 bases from J, with 9 bases between. CDR1 is MNHNS and CDR2 is SASEGT in the germline V gene. CDR3 length: 12 residues. CDR3 amino acids: CASSLSGTEAFF. As DNA, the CDR3 is TGTGCCAGCAGTCTAAGCGGGACTGAAGCTTTCTTT.

This clone showed up just a few times. V gene TRBV18 combines with J gene TRBJ2-5; either TRBD1 or TRBD2 may fit D (5 bases each). Trimming took off 4 bases at V and 0 bases at J, with 9 bases between the two ends. The length of the CDR3 is 14 residues. From germline, CDR1 is KGHSH and CDR2 LQKENI. The CDR3 bases are TGTGCCAGCTCACTAGGGACGGACCAAGAGACCCAGTACTTC. It is translated as CASSLGTDQETQYF.

For this clone: Mismatch with germline at one junction end may stem from a read error. The rearrangement joins TRBV30 to TRBJ2-4; tentative D call: TRBD1 (6 bases). Germline values: CDR1 GTSNPN, CDR2 SVGIG (reference sequence). The CDR3 totals 12 residues. The CDR3 DNA reads as TGTGCCTGGAGTCAGGGGCCGAGCTTTCAGTGCTTC. Encoded protein: CAWSQGPSFQCF.

This clone was seen a single time. The identical CDR3 is also encoded by other nucleotide sequences in the sample. The rearrangement joins TRBV7-9 to TRBJ1-2, with a tentative D call TRBD1 (5 bases). Germline CDR1 is SEHNR and CDR2 is FQNEAQ (reference sequence). V shed 1 base and J shed 8 bases, with 8 bases lying between them. CDR3 length: 12 amino acids. CDR3 protein: CASSLEGYGYTF. In nucleotides, the CDR3 is TGTGCCAGCAGCTTAGAGGGGTACGGCTACACCTTC.

As regards this clone: Other DNA variants within this sample encode the same CDR3. The chain uses TRBV7-2 and TRBJ2-7; D is uncertain. Trimming left V 6 bases short and J 2 bases short, with 5 bases between. This CDR3 has 11 amino acids. Germline CDR1 SGHTA, CDR2 FQGNSA. CDR3: CASSLTYEQYF. CDR3 DNA: TGTGCCAGCAGTTTGACCTACGAGCAGTACTTC.